This T cell receptor beta chain is drawn from a study of T cell changes during pregnancy in multiple sclerosis. TCRdb's copy holds only in-frame clones and misses some; the assay was immunoSEQ multiplex PCR. The sample consists of roughly 100,000 clones, 85% to 95% of them appearing once. This CDR3 is 15 amino acids long. The germline V and J ends were trimmed by 1 base and 4 bases, with 12 bases remaining between them. Per germline, CDR1 MNHNS and CDR2 SASEGT. The J gene is TRBJ2-3, the V gene TRBV6-1; D perhaps matches TRBD2 (6 bases). This receptor was identified in a female donor with multiple sclerosis, enrolled in a pregnancy study. The sequencing here drew on peripheral blood, taken after pregnancy. The chain's CDR3 is CASSEVWEAADTQYF. In DNA form, the CDR3 reads TGTGCCAGCAGTGAAGTGTGGGAGGCCGCAGATACGCAGTATTTT.